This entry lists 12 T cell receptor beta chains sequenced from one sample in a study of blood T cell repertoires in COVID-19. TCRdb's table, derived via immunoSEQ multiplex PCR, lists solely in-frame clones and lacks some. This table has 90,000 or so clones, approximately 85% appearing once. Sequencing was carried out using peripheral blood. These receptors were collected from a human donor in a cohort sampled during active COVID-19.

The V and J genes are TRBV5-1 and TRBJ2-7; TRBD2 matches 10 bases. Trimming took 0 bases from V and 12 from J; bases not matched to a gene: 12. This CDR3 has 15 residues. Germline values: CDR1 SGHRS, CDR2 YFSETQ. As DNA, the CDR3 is TGCGCCAGCAGCTTGGGACAGTCTAGCGGGGGAATTTGGTACTTC. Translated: CASSLGQSSGGIWYF. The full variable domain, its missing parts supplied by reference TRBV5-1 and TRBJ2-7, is KAGVTQTPRYLIKTRGQQVTLSCSPISGHRSVSWYQQTPGQGLQFLFEYFSETQRNKGNFPGRFSGRQFSNSRSEMNVSTLELGDSALYLCASSLGQSSGGIWYFGPGTRLTVT.

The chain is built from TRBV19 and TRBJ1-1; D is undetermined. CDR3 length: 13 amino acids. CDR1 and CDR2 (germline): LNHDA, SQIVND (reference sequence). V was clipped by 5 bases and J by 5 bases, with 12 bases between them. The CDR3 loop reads CASSSLRGTEAFF. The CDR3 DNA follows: TGTGCCAGTAGTTCTCTCCGGGGAACTGAAGCTTTCTTT.

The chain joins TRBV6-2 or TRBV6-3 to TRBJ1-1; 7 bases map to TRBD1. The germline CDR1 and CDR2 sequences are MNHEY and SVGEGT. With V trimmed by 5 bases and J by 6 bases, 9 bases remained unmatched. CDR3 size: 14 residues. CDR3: CASSRQQGSAEAFF. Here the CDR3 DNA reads TGTGCCAGCAGTCGTCAACAGGGGTCGGCTGAAGCTTTCTTT.

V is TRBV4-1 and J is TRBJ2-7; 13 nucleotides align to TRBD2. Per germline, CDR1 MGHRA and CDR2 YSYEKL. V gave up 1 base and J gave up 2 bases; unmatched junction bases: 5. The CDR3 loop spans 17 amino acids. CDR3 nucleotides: TGCGCCAGCAGCCAAGGACTAGCGGGGGGACTACCCTACGAGCAGTACTTC. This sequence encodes CASSQGLAGGLPYEQYF.

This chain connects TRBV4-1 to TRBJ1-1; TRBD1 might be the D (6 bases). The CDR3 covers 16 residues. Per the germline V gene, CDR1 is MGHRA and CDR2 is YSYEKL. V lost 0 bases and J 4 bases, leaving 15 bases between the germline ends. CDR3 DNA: TGCGCCAGCAGCCAAGAGGCGGGGGCCTCGAGCACTGAAGCTTTCTTT. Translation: CASSQEAGASSTEAFF.

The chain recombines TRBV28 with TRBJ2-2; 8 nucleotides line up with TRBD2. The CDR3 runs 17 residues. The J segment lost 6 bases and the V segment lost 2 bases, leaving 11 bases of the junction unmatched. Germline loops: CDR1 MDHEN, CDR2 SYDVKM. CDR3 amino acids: CASSLIGVAGRAGELFF. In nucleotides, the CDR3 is TGTGCCAGCAGTTTAATCGGGGTAGCGGGGCGGGCCGGGGAGCTGTTTTTT.

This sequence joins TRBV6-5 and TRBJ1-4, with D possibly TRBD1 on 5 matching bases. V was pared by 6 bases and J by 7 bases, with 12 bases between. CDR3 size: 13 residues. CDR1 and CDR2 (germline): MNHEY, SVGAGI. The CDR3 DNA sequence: TGTGCCAGCAGCCAAGACAGTTCTGAAAAACTGTTTTTT. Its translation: CASSQDSSEKLFF.

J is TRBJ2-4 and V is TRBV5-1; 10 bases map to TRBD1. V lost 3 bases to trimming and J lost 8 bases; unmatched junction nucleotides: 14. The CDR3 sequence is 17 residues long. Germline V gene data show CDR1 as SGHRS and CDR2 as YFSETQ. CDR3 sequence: CASSSTGGRFGIDIQYF. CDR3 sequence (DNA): TGCGCCAGCAGCTCGACAGGGGGCCGTTTCGGTATAGACATTCAGTACTTC.

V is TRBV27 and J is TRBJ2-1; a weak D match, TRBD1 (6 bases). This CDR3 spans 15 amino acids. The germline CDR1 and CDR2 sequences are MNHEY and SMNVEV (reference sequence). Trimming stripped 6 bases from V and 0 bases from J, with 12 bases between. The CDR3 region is CASSRDRSSYNEQFF. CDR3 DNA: TGTGCCAGCAGCAGAGACAGGAGCTCCTACAATGAGCAGTTCTTC.

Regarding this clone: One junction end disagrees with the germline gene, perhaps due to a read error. The CDR3 protein is CASSLKETEVF. The CDR3 DNA is TGTGCCAGCAGCTTAAAAGAGACAGAGGTCTTC. The V call is TRBV7-2, the J call TRBJ2-1; D is possibly TRBD1 (5 bases). The germline V gene has CDR1 SGHTA and CDR2 FQGNSA. CDR3 size: 11 residues.

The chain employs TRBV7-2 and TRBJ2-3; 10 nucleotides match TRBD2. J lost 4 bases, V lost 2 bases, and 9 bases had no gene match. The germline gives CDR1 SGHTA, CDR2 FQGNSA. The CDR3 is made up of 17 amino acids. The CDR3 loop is CASSLIPLAGIADTQYF. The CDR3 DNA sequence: TGTGCCAGCAGCTTAATCCCACTAGCGGGGATAGCAGATACGCAGTATTTT. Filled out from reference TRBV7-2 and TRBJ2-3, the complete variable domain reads GAGVSQSPSNKVTEKGKDVELRCDPISGHTALYWYRQSLGQGLEFLIYFQGNSAPDKSGLPSDRFSAERTGGSVSTLTIQRTQQEDSAVYLCASSLIPLAGIADTQYFGPGTRLTVL.

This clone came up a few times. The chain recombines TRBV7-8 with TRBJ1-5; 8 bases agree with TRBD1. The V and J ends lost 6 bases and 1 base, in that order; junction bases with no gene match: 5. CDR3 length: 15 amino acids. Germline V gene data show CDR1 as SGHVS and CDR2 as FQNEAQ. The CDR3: CASSFDRGSNQPQHF. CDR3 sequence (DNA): TGTGCCAGCAGTTTCGACAGGGGAAGCAATCAGCCCCAGCATTTT.